This entry lists 3 T cell receptor beta chains sequenced from one sample in a study of cytomegalovirus exposure and HLA in healthy donors. Vbeta (60) and Jbeta (13) primers were used in the PCR. Clones were sequenced by immunoSEQ multiplex PCR, and TCRdb holds only the in-frame ones, with some missing. The sample holds around 190,000 clones, around 81% seen once. The sample was PBMCs. The receptors stem from a man aged 40-49 years in good health and CMV-seronegative.

This clone has a single count. The V and J genes are TRBV7-2 and TRBJ1-5, with TRBD1 matching 7 bases. J gave up 5 bases and V 1 base, and 5 bases lay outside the gene matches. CDR1 is SGHTA, CDR2 FQGNSA, per germline. The CDR3 consists of 15 residues. This chain's CDR3 is CASSLEQGTHQPQHF. CDR3 sequence (DNA): TGTGCCAGCAGCTTAGAACAGGGGACCCATCAGCCCCAGCATTTT.

The chain links TRBV10-3 to TRBJ1-1, with 10 bases aligning to TRBD1. This CDR3 contains 13 residues. Germline loops: CDR1 ENHRY, CDR2 SYGVKD. Losses at the gene ends were 8 bases for V and 4 bases for J; bases not matched to a gene: 4. As DNA, the CDR3 is TGTGCCATCTGGGGACAGGGGATCACTGAAGCTTTCTTT. Protein product: CAIWGQGITEAFF.

The rearrangement joins TRBV28 to TRBJ2-3, with 7 nucleotides matching TRBD1. Germline CDR1 is MDHEN and CDR2 is SYDVKM. The CDR3 has 15 amino acids. With 4 bases clipped from V and 2 bases from J, the junction kept 6 bases outside the gene matches. For the CDR3, the DNA is TGTGCCAGCAGTTCAACGGGACAGAACACAGATACGCAGTATTTT. It codes for CASSSTGQNTDTQYF.